Detailed here is one T cell receptor beta chain. These data belong to a study of blood T cell repertoires in COVID-19. In the study overall: Spain, Italy and the United States supplied samples that represented acute and convalescent COVID-19. In each case, the material was cDNA or gDNA derived from T cells, B-cell-depleted T cells, or PBMCs.

Per the authors' pipeline: Cell counts per sample came from amplifying reference gene primers. TCRdb keeps only in-frame clones here, not all; method: immunoSEQ multiplex PCR. V, J and clone size were drawn from that table, and D and trimming were deduced from the DNA. The table records tens of thousands of clones, roughly 80% of them present only once. This clonotype originated in a human donor in a cohort sampled during active COVID-19. Sequencing was done on a sample of peripheral blood.

The DNA for the CDR3 is TGCAGCGTTGGGAGCGGGCGGGAGACCCAGTACTTC. As protein: CSVGSGRETQYF. The rearrangement links TRBV29-1 to TRBJ2-5, with D tentatively TRBD2 (6 bases). CDR3 length: 12 amino acids. Germline CDR1 reads SQVTM; CDR2 reads ANQGSEA. V dropped 4 bases and J dropped 5 bases, with 11 bases sitting between them.